Sequencing of this T cell receptor (beta chain) was carried out in a study of control samples from healthy donors and cancer patients. There are 12 residues in the CDR3. Trimming took off 5 bases at V and 4 bases at J, with 8 bases between the two ends. Germline V CDR1 and CDR2: LNHDA, SQIVND (reference sequence). Clones were read by immunoSEQ multiplex PCR, and TCRdb kept only the in-frame ones, dropping some. The data contain approximately 110,000 clones, roughly nine tenths of them singletons. The chain has TRBV19 and TRBJ1-2; D perhaps matches TRBD1 (5 bases). The sample was blood. The receptor was isolated from a young woman in good health. The CDR3 protein is CASSRGTYGYTF. The DNA of the CDR3 is TGTGCCAGTAGTCGGGGGACCTATGGCTACACCTTC.